These T cell receptor beta chains were read from a single sample in a study of metastatic and nonmetastatic thyroid tumors. TCRdb reprocessed the PCR reads using MiXCR. The table has about 93,000 clones, 7.5% to 9% seen once. The sequenced material came from blood. These TCRs come from a female donor with papillary thyroid cancer or a benign thyroid nodule (not recorded which). Some clones in this sample may be carry-over from other donors' samples. CDR3s include the opening cysteine and the closing phenylalanine or tryptophan. D genes are given only for firm matches. Expanded clones get a size class; other rows say once, few or many, or leave the size out.

D: NA
size: many
V: TRBV20-1
J: TRBJ2-2
CDR3: CSAIRDDTGELFF
DNA: TGCAGTGCTATCCGGGACGACACCGGGGAGCTGTTTTTT

D: NA
size: once
V: TRBV5-4
J: TRBJ1-2
CDR3: CASSSGTQSYTF
DNA: TGTGCCAGCAGCTCCGGGACCCAGAGCTACACCTTC

D: TRBD2
size: few
V: TRBV11-2
J: TRBJ2-7
CDR3: CASSSPRTSGGYTYEQYF
DNA: TGTGCCAGCAGCTCGCCCCGGACTAGCGGGGGCTATACCTACGAGCAGTACTTC

D: NA
size: medium-sized
V: TRBV6-1
J: TRBJ1-3
CDR3: CASLKYSGNTIYF
DNA: TGTGCCAGCCTTAAGTACTCTGGAAACACCATATATTTT

D: TRBD1
size: NA
V: TRBV2
J: TRBJ2-2
CDR3: CASSADRGFWTGELFF
DNA: TGTGCCAGCAGTGCAGACAGGGGATTTTGGACCGGGGAGCTGTTTTTT

D: NA
size: few
V: TRBV27
J: TRBJ1-5
CDR3: CASSLGASTLHQPQHF
DNA: TGTGCCAGCAGTTTAGGGGCATCCACCCTCCATCAGCCCCAGCATTTT

D: TRBD2
size: NA
V: TRBV6-1
J: TRBJ2-5
CDR3: CASSEPWGSGKETQYF
DNA: TGTGCCAGCAGTGAACCTTGGGGGAGCGGGAAGGAGACCCAGTACTTC

D: NA
size: many
V: TRBV12-3/TRBV12-4
J: TRBJ2-5
CDR3: CATSPHRQQETQYF
DNA: TGTGCCACTTCCCCCCACCGACAGCAAGAGACCCAGTACTTC

D: NA
size: many
V: TRBV6-1
J: TRBJ1-1
CDR3: CASNRGGPDTEAFF
DNA: TGTGCCAGCAATAGGGGCGGACCGGACACTGAAGCTTTCTTT

D: TRBD1
size: NA
V: TRBV24-1
J: TRBJ1-1
CDR3: CATSDPDRGIGAFF
DNA: TGTGCCACCAGTGATCCTGACAGGGGCATAGGGGCTTTCTTT